Each of the 13 T cell receptor beta chains below was sequenced from the same sample in a study of blood T cells in healthy people across ages (dated by TCRdb to 2015 to 2017). Library preparation employed 5' RACE. Sequencing relied on an Illumina HiSeq 2500. A second PCR of about 6 to 12 cycles was run with a J-beta primer mix and a sample-barcoded 5' primer. TCRdb reprocessing: public reads trimmed at Q25 with fastp, clones called with MiXCR, in-frame beta chains kept. Every entry covers one CDR3 protein and lists the most common genes and DNA from its rows. The sample yields approximately 1,000,000 distinct CDR3 sequences; roughly 45% were counted once. The ten top clones hold approximately 17% of the sample. Sequenced: blood. The origin of the receptors is a woman aged 60 to 75 in good health.

The chain employs TRBV14 and TRBJ2-1; no definite D call. V lost 7 bases and J 0 bases, leaving 10 bases between the germline ends. Germline values: CDR1 SGHDN, CDR2 FVKESK. This CDR3 contains 14 residues. DNA for the CDR3: TGTGCCAGCATGGCGGCTAGCTCCTACAATGAGCAGTTCTTC. This sequence encodes CASMAASSYNEQFF.

As to this clonotype: Possible read error: a much larger clone is one base away. V gene TRBV13 combines with J gene TRBJ2-1; D is undetermined. CDR1 and CDR2 (germline): PRHDT, FYEKMQ (reference sequence). The CDR3 runs 12 residues. The V and J ends lost 1 base and 6 bases respectively, with 4 bases between them. The CDR3 loop reads CASSLEPNEQFF. CDR3 DNA: TGTGCCAGCAGCTTAGAACCCAATGAGCAGTTCTTC. Filled out from reference TRBV13 and TRBJ2-1, the complete variable domain reads AAGVIQSPRHLIKEKRETATLKCYPIPRHDTVYWYQQGPGQDPQFLISFYEKMQSDKGSIPDRFSAQQFSDYHSELNMSSLELGDSALYFCASSLEPNEQFFGPGTRLTVL.

This clonotype was counted only a few times. The chain joins TRBV4-1 to TRBJ2-3; D assignment may be TRBD1 or TRBD2 (6 bases each). V lost 0 bases and J 5 bases, leaving 15 bases between the germline ends. There are 16 residues in the CDR3. Germline CDR1 and CDR2: MGHRA and YSYEKL. CDR3 nucleotide sequence: TGCGCCAGCAGCCAAGAAGGGGGGAGGTGGGAAGATACGCAGTATTTT. Protein: CASSQEGGRWEDTQYF.

This clonotype was detected a few times. The chain carries TRBV12-3 or TRBV12-4 and TRBJ1-4; D is possibly TRBD1 (5 bases). V was shortened by 7 bases and J by 5 bases, with 17 bases between the two germline ends. CDR3 length equals 15 residues. CDR3 protein: CASTMTVGVNEKLFF. The CDR3 region has the DNA TGTGCCAGCACCATGACAGTGGGGGTGAATGAAAAACTGTTTTTT.

This clonotype was recorded a few times. The V gene is TRBV3-1, the J gene TRBJ2-5; 9 bases line up with TRBD2. With 0 bases clipped from V and 5 bases from J, the junction kept 7 bases outside the gene matches. The CDR3 is 16 residues long. The V gene's germline CDR1 is LGHDT and CDR2 YNNKEL (reference sequence). The CDR3, as DNA: TGTGCCAGCAGCCAAGAAGAGGCGGGAGGGCCGGAGACCCAGTACTTC. Protein: CASSQEEAGGPETQYF.

The chain recombines TRBV9 with TRBJ1-2; perhaps TRBD1 as D (6 bases). The germline V and J ends were trimmed by 0 bases and 8 bases, with 11 bases remaining between them. This CDR3 is 13 amino acids long. The V gene's germline CDR1 is SGDLS and CDR2 YYNGEE. The CDR3 reads CASSVETGKGYTF. The CDR3 DNA sequence: TGTGCCAGCAGCGTAGAAACAGGGAAGGGCTACACCTTC.

In DNA, the CDR3 is TGTGCCACCACTGGGCTAGCGGACTCCTACGAGCAGTACTTC. Translation gives CATTGLADSYEQYF. This sequence joins TRBV10-3 and TRBJ2-7, with 7 bases lining up with TRBD2. This CDR3 spans 14 amino acids. CDR1 is ENHRY and CDR2 is SYGVKD in the germline V gene. V trimming: 10 bases; J trimming: 0 bases; junction bases outside the gene matches: 9.

Written as DNA, the CDR3 is TGTGCCAGCAGCCCAATGTGGACTAGCGGGGACAATGAGCAGTTCTTC. This encodes CASSPMWTSGDNEQFF. V gene TRBV28 combines with J gene TRBJ2-1, with 12 bases that match TRBD2. J gave up 5 bases and V 6 bases, and 8 bases lay outside the gene matches. The CDR3 runs 16 residues. Germline lookup yields CDR1 MDHEN and CDR2 SYDVKM.

This chain links TRBV29-1 with TRBJ2-1; D is possibly TRBD1 (6 bases). Germline V gives CDR1 SQVTM, CDR2 ANQGSEA. The CDR3 contains 16 residues. The germline V and J ends were trimmed by 6 bases and 6 bases, with 24 bases remaining between them. The CDR3 DNA sequence: TGCAGCGTAAGCCCGGTAGGGGGAGAGTCATTCAATGAGCAGTTCTTC. It translates to CSVSPVGGESFNEQFF.

This chain joins TRBV20-1 and TRBJ2-1; TRBD2 agrees at 12 bases. Germline CDR1 is DFQATT and CDR2 is SNEGSKA (reference sequence). This CDR3 contains 16 residues. J gave up 7 bases and V 0 bases, and 7 bases lay outside the gene matches. CDR3 residues: CSARETSGRFVNEQFF. The CDR3 nucleotides read TGCAGTGCTAGAGAAACTAGCGGGAGGTTTGTGAATGAGCAGTTCTTC.

The chain carries TRBV2 and TRBJ1-6; D not resolved. Trimming pared 6 bases from V and 1 base from J, leaving 7 bases between. Germline V gives CDR1 SNHLY, CDR2 FYNNEI. The CDR3 totals 14 residues. Written as DNA, the CDR3 is TGTGCCAGCAGAGCGGTGTCCTATAATTCACCCCTCCACTTT. Translation gives CASRAVSYNSPLHF.

The CDR3 DNA is TGTGCCAGCAGCTTAGTCCCCACGGGAATTGAAAAACTGTTTTTT. It codes for CASSLVPTGIEKLFF. The chain has TRBV11-2 and TRBJ1-4; D gene uncertain. Germline V CDR1 and CDR2: SGHAT, FQNNGV. Deletions cut 1 base from V and 7 bases from J, with 13 bases between. This CDR3 has 15 amino acids.

V is TRBV28 and J is TRBJ1-5, with D possibly TRBD1 on 6 matching bases. The germline gives CDR1 MDHEN, CDR2 SYDVKM. The CDR3 runs to 15 residues. V was shortened by 2 bases and J by 4 bases, with 12 bases between the two germline ends. The CDR3 loop is CASSLGGLANQPQHF. The CDR3 DNA follows: TGTGCCAGCAGTTTAGGGGGCCTGGCTAATCAGCCCCAGCATTTT.